These T cell receptor beta chains were read from a single sample in a study of T cells in Graves' hyperthyroidism and ophthalmopathy. TCRdb itself ran the multiplex PCR reads through MiXCR, one entry per CDR3 protein. The repertoire holds 560,000 or so distinct CDR3 sequences, with around 42% as singletons. The sample consisted of peripheral blood or thyroid tissue (not recorded which). The receptors were sampled from a woman in her late teens or twenties with Graves' hyperthyroidism. The CDR3 runs from the conserved cysteine through the conserved F or W. The D gene is left open where the match is weak. Rows may omit the clone size; those that give it use once, few, many or a size class.

v_call,clone_size,d_call,j_call,cdr3_nt,cdr3_aa
TRBV24-1,-,-,TRBJ2-5,TGTGCCACCAGTGACCTCGGGACTGAATCGGAGACCCAGTACTTC,CATSDLGTESETQYF
TRBV7-6,many,-,TRBJ1-2,TGTGCCAGCAGGGCTGTCCATAACTATGGCTACACCTTC,CASRAVHNYGYTF
TRBV5-5,-,TRBD1,TRBJ1-2,TGTGCCAGCAGCTTCACAGGGGGCCGTGGCTACACCTTC,CASSFTGGRGYTF
TRBV7-9,many,TRBD1,TRBJ1-6,TGTGCCAGCAGCAGAACGGGACAGGGTTATTCACCCCTCCACTTT,CASSRTGQGYSPLHF
TRBV7-9,-,-,TRBJ2-7,TGTGCCAGCAGCGCCGGGAACTCCTACGAGCAGTACTTC,CASSAGNSYEQYF
TRBV7-8,many,-,TRBJ1-3,TGTGCCAGTGCGGGAGGTTTCGGAAACACCATATATTTT,CASAGGFGNTIYF
TRBV29-1,-,-,TRBJ2-5,TGCAGCGTTAGGGCAGGGACAGAGACCCAGTACTTC,CSVRAGTETQYF
TRBV7-3,few,-,TRBJ1-3,TGTGCCAGCAGCCAAGATGGCAGGGTCGGAAACACCATATATTTT,CASSQDGRVGNTIYF
TRBV10-3,-,-,TRBJ1-5,TGTGCCATCAGACTACAGGGAGGTATGCCCCAGCATTTT,CAIRLQGGMPQHF
TRBV25-1,-,-,TRBJ1-5,TGTGCCAGCAGTTCCGGGATCAATAGCCCTCAGCCCCAGCATTTT,CASSSGINSPQPQHF
TRBV7-2,-,TRBD1,TRBJ1-1,TGTGCGACACAGGGGGCTAGCACTGAAGCTTTCTTT,CATQGASTEAFF
TRBV7-9,-,TRBD1,TRBJ2-7,TGTGCCAGCAGCCCCATACCCACAGGGGGAGGCTACGAGCAGTACTTC,CASSPIPTGGGYEQYF
TRBV20-1,-,-,TRBJ1-1,TGCAGTGCTAGAGATTGGGGGTTAGGGAACACTGAAGCTTTCTTT,CSARDWGLGNTEAFF
TRBV12-5,-,TRBD1,TRBJ1-1,TGTGCTAGTGGTTCGAAGACAGGGGTAGATGAAGCTTTCTTT,CASGSKTGVDEAFF
TRBV19,-,-,TRBJ1-1,TGTGCCAGTAGTCCCTACGAGGGCTTGACTGAAGCTTTCTTT,CASSPYEGLTEAFF
TRBV25-1,-,-,TRBJ1-1,TGTGCCAGCAGTGGAAGGACAGCAGACACTGAAGCTTTCTTT,CASSGRTADTEAFF
TRBV2,-,TRBD1,TRBJ2-5,TGTGCCAGCAGTTCAGGGGGCGCGGGTCAAGAGACCCAGTACTTC,CASSSGGAGQETQYF
TRBV7-2,-,-,TRBJ2-2,TGTGCCAGCGGACACAGGACGGGACCGAACACCGGGGAGCTGTTTTTT,CASGHRTGPNTGELFF
TRBV7-9,once,-,TRBJ2-5,TGTGCCAGCAGCGGTAGTGTAGACGGGGAGACCCAGTACTTC,CASSGSVDGETQYF
TRBV7-2,-,TRBD1,TRBJ1-2,TGTGCCAGCAGCTTAGCTTCGTCAGGGGGCAGCTATGGCTACACCTTC,CASSLASSGGSYGYTF
TRBV2,many,-,TRBJ1-4,TGTGCCAGCAGTGATAGTATCAGAGCAACTAATGAAAAACTGTTTTTT,CASSDSIRATNEKLFF
TRBV10-3,many,-,TRBJ1-5,TGTGCCATGGGGCAGGGACCCAATCAGCCCCAGCATTTT,CAMGQGPNQPQHF
TRBV7-9,-,-,TRBJ1-2,TGTGCCAGCAGCTTCGCCGGGACGTATGGCTACACCTTC,CASSFAGTYGYTF
TRBV7-3,-,-,TRBJ1-6,TGTGCCAGCAGTCGCACAATCCCCGGCTCCTATAATTCACCCCTCCACTTT,CASSRTIPGSYNSPLHF
TRBV7-2,-,TRBD2,TRBJ2-2,TGTGCCAGCAGCCGTCGGGGGGGGCGCCCCGCGAACACCGGGGAGCTGTTTTTT,CASSRRGGRPANTGELFF
TRBV2,-,-,TRBJ1-2,TGTGCCAGCAGTTCCCGACAGGCATACACTAACTATGGCTACACCTTC,CASSSRQAYTNYGYTF
TRBV10-3,many,-,TRBJ1-3,TGTGCCATCAGTGAGTCGGACCTCTCTGGAAACACCATATATTTT,CAISESDLSGNTIYF
TRBV5-1,-,-,TRBJ1-5,TGCGCCAGCAGCTGGGGCGACAGGAATCAGCCCCAGCATTTT,CASSWGDRNQPQHF
TRBV7-9,-,-,TRBJ2-5,TGTGCCAGCAGCTTTACGGGGGTAGAGACCCAGTACTTC,CASSFTGVETQYF
TRBV7-9,-,-,TRBJ2-7,TGTGCCAGCAGCTTAAATCCCCTTTGGGAAGTAGCCTACGAGCAGTACTTC,CASSLNPLWEVAYEQYF
TRBV25-1,-,TRBD1,TRBJ1-2,TGTGCCAGCGTTGAAGACAGGGTCAACTATGGCTACACCTTC,CASVEDRVNYGYTF
TRBV7-6,-,TRBD1,TRBJ1-1,TGTGCCAGCAGTCCCGGGACAGGGCTCCCCACTGAAGCTTTCTTT,CASSPGTGLPTEAFF
TRBV25-1,-,TRBD1,TRBJ1-1,TGTGCCAGCAGCCCTACACCAGGACAGGGGACCACTGAAGCTTTCTTT,CASSPTPGQGTTEAFF
TRBV2,-,TRBD2,TRBJ2-5,TGTGCCAGCAGTTACCTCCCTAGCGGGATGAAAGAGACCCAGTACTTC,CASSYLPSGMKETQYF
TRBV25-1,many,TRBD1,TRBJ1-4,TGTGCCAGCAGTGAAGTCGGGACAGGCAATGAAAAACTGTTTTTT,CASSEVGTGNEKLFF
TRBV19,-,TRBD1,TRBJ2-2,TGTGCCAGTAACGCCGGGACAGGGTTGGGGACCGGGGAGCTGTTTTTT,CASNAGTGLGTGELFF
TRBV7-3,many,-,TRBJ1-1,TGTGCCAGCAGCACGGACGGGAACACTGAAGCTTTCTTT,CASSTDGNTEAFF
TRBV7-8,many,-,TRBJ1-5,TGTGCCAGCAGCGTATCCGGGACACAGAATCAGCCCCAGCATTTT,CASSVSGTQNQPQHF
TRBV7-9,-,-,TRBJ1-6,TGTGCCAGCAGCTTAGGGAAAGGATCGGGGGCGAATTCACCCCTCCACTTT,CASSLGKGSGANSPLHF
TRBV7-9,-,-,TRBJ2-5,TGTGCCAGCAGCTTAACCCTAACAGGGTTCCAAGAGACCCAGTACTTC,CASSLTLTGFQETQYF
TRBV7-2,-,TRBD1,TRBJ1-1,TGTGCCAGCAGCTTTGAACCTGGGACAGCCAACACTGAAGCTTTCTTT,CASSFEPGTANTEAFF
TRBV20-1,-,-,TRBJ1-5,TGCAGTGCTAGAAGGGCGGGTCAGCCCCAGCATTTT,CSARRAGQPQHF
TRBV2,many,-,TRBJ1-2,TGTGCCAGCAGTGAATTAGGTTATAACTATGGCTACACCTTC,CASSELGYNYGYTF
TRBV19,many,-,TRBJ1-4,TGTGCCAGTAGTGGCAGGGGCAATGAAAAACTGTTTTTT,CASSGRGNEKLFF
TRBV7-8,few,-,TRBJ1-1,TGTGCCAGCAGCGTATACCAGGGGTATATGGCTGAAGCTTTCTTT,CASSVYQGYMAEAFF